These 3 T cell receptor beta chains were sequenced from one sample in a study of CD8 T cells in Susac syndrome (dated by TCRdb to between 2017 and 2020). To prepare the library, the immunoSEQ multiplex PCR assay was applied. RNA was extracted with the RNeasy kit and about 0.5 to 1 ug was reverse transcribed using random hexamers. Using fastp trimming at Q25 and MiXCR clonotype assembly, TCRdb reanalyzed the public sequencing data and kept in-frame beta chains. Entries are consolidated by CDR3 protein sequence, retaining the most common genes and DNA. Present in this sample are roughly 150,000 distinct CDR3 sequences, around 93% of which were seen just once. 0.13% of the sample belongs to the ten largest clones. Input material: CD4+ T cells from PBMCs. Source of these receptors: a human donor in good health.

The chain links TRBV2 to TRBJ1-2, with D unclear. Germline V gene data show CDR1 as SNHLY and CDR2 as FYNNEI. V was pared by 1 base and J by 0 bases, with 12 bases between. CDR3 length: 16 residues. The CDR3 loop is CASSEVGQATNYGYTF. CDR3 in DNA: TGTGCCAGCAGTGAAGTAGGCCAGGCGACTAACTATGGCTACACCTTC.

Here the CDR3 DNA reads TGTGCCAGCAGCCAGGATGAGGGGGCCGGGGAGCTGTTTTTT. Translated, it gives CASSQDEGAGELFF. The chain uses TRBV3-1 and TRBJ2-2; weak D call: TRBD1 (6 bases). The CDR3 extends over 14 amino acids. The germline gives CDR1 LGHDT, CDR2 YNNKEL (reference sequence). V lost 3 bases to trimming and J lost 6 bases, with 11 bases between them.

The chain joins TRBV10-1 to TRBJ1-1; the match to TRBD1 covers 7 bases. CDR3 length: 16 amino acids. Trimming removed 3 bases from V and 3 bases from J; junction bases left unmatched: 10. Germline loops: CDR1 WNHNN, CDR2 SYGVQD (reference sequence). CDR3 sequence (DNA): TGCGCCAGCAGTGACTCGCGACAGGGCCGAGACACTGAAGCTTTCTTT. Translating it yields CASSDSRQGRDTEAFF.